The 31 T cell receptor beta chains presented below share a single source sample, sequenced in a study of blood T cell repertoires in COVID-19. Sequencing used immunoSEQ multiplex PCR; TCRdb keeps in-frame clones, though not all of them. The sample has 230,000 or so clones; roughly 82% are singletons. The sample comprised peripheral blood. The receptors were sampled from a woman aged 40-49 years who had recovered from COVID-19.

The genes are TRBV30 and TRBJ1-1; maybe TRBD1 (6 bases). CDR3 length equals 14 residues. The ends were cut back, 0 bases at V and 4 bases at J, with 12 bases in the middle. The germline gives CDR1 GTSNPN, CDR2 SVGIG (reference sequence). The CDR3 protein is CAWSVTTRGTEAFF. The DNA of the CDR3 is TGTGCCTGGAGTGTTACGACCAGGGGCACTGAAGCTTTCTTT.

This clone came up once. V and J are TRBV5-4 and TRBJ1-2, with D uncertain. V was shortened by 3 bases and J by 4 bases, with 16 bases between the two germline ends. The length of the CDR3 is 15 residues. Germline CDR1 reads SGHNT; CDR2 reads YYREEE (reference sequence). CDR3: CASSWREGGVYGYTF. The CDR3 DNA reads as TGTGCCAGCAGCTGGAGGGAGGGCGGGGTCTATGGCTACACCTTC.

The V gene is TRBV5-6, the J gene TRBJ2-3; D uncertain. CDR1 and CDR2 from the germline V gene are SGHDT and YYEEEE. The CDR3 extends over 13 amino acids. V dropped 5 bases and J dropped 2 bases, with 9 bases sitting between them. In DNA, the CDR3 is TGTGCCAGCAGACAAAAAAACACAGATACGCAGTATTTT. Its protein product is CASRQKNTDTQYF.

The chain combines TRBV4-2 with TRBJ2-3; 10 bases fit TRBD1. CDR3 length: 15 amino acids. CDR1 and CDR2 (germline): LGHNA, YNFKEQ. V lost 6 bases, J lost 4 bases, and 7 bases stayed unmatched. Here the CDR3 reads CASSPTGGAPDTQYF. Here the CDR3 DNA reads TGTGCCAGCAGTCCGACAGGGGGCGCCCCAGATACGCAGTATTTT.

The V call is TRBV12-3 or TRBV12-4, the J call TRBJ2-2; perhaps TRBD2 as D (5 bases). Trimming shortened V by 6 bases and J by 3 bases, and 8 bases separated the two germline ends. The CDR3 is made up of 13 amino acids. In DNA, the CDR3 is TGTGCCAGCAGCCGGCGGGACACCGGGGAGCTGTTTTTT. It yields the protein CASSRRDTGELFF.

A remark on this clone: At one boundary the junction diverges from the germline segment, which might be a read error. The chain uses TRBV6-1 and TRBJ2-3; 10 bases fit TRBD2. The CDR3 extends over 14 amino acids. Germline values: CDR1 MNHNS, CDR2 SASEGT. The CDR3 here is CASSQAGGPDTQYF. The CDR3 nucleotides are TGTGCCAGCAGTCAAGCGGGGGGGCCAGATACGCAGTATTTT.

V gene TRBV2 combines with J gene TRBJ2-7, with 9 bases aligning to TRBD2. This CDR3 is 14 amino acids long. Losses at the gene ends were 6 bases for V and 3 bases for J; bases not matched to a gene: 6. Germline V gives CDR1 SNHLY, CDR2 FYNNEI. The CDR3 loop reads CASRGLAGYYEQYF. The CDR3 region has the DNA TGTGCCAGCAGGGGACTAGCAGGTTACTACGAGCAGTACTTC.

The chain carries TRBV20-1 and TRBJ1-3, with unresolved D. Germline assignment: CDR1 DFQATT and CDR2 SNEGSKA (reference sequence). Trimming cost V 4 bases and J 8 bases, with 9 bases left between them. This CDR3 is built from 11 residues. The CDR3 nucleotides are TGCAGTGCTACCCCTCGGGACACCATATATTTT. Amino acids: CSATPRDTIYF.

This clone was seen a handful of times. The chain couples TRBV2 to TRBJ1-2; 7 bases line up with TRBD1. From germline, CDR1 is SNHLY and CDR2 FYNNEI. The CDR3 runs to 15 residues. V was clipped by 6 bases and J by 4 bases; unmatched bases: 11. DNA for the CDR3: TGTGCCAGCAGACAAGGACAGGATCTATTCTATGGCTACACCTTC. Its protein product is CASRQGQDLFYGYTF.

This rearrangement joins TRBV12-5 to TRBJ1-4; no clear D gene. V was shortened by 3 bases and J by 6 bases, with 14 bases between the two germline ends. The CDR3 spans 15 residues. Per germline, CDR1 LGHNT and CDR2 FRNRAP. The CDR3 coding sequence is TGTGCTAGTGGTTTCTCGGGTGAATTCGATGAAAAACTGTTTTTT. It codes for CASGFSGEFDEKLFF.

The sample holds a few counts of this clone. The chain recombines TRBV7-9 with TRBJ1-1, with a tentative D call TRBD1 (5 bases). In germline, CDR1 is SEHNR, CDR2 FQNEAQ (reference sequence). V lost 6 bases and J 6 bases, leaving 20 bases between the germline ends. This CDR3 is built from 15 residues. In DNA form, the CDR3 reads TGTGCCAGCAGTCCACAGGTCGCGGCAGGCGCTGAAGCTTTCTTT. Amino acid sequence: CASSPQVAAGAEAFF.

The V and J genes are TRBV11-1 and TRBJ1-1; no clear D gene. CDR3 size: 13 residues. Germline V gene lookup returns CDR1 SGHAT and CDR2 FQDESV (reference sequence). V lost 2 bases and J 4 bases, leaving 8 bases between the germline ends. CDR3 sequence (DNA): TGTGCCAGCAGCTTAAGTGACTCCACTGAAGCTTTCTTT. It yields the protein CASSLSDSTEAFF.

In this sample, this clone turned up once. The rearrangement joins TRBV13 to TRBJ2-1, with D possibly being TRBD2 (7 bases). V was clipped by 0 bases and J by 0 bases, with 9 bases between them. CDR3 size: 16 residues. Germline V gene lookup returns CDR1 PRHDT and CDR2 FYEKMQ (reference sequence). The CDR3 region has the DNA TGTGCCAGCAGCTTAGGCCGGGGGGCCTCCTACAATGAGCAGTTCTTC. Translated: CASSLGRGASYNEQFF.

CDR3 sequence reads: CASSSMGQGFNQPQHF. The CDR3 bases are TGTGCCAGCAGTTCGATGGGACAGGGTTTTAATCAGCCCCAGCATTTT. The J gene is TRBJ1-5, the V gene TRBV6-5, with 9 bases identical to TRBD1. V was pared by 4 bases and J by 4 bases, with 8 bases of the junction left unmatched. The CDR3 has 16 residues. Per germline, CDR1 MNHEY and CDR2 SVGAGI.

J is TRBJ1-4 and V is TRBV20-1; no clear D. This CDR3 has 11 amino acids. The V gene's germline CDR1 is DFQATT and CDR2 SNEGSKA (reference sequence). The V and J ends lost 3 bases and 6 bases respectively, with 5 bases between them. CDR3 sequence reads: CSARADEKLFF. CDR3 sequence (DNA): TGCAGTGCTAGGGCTGATGAAAAACTGTTTTTT.

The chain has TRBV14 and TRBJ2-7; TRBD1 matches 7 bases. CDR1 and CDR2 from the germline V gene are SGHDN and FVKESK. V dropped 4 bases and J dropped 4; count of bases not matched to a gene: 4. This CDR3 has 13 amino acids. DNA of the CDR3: TGTGCCAGCAGCCCGGGGACAGATTACGAGCAGTACTTC. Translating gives CASSPGTDYEQYF.

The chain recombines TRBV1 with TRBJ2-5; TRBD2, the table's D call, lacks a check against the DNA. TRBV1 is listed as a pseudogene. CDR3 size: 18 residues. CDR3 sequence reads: CTSSQDRLAGGYQETQYF. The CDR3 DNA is TGCACCAGCAGCCAAGATAGGCTAGCGGGGGGGTACCAAGAGACCCAGTACTTC.

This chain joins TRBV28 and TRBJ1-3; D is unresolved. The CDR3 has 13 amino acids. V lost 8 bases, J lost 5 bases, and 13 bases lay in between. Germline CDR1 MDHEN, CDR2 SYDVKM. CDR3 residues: CASREGIRNTIYF. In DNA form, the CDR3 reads TGTGCCAGCCGGGAAGGGATAAGAAACACCATATATTTT.

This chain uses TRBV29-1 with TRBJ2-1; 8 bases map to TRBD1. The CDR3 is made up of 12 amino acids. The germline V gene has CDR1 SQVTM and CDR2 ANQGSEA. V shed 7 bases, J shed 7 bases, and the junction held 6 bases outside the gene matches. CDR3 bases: TGCAGCGCTGGGACAGGAGCGAATGAGCAGTTCTTC. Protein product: CSAGTGANEQFF.

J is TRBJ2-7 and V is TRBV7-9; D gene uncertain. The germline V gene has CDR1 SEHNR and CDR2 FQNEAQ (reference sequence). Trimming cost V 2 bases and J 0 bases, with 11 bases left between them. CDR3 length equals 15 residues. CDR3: CASSLYTSGSYEQYF. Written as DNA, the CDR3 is TGTGCCAGCAGCTTATATACTTCCGGCTCCTACGAGCAGTACTTC.

CDR3 residues: CASSQEDKSSYNSPLHF. In DNA, the CDR3 is TGCGCCAGCAGCCAAGAAGACAAGAGCTCCTATAATTCACCCCTCCACTTT. The V gene is TRBV4-1, the J gene TRBJ1-6; D not certain. The CDR3 extends over 17 amino acids. Trimming cost V 0 bases and J 0 bases, with 9 bases left between them. CDR1 and CDR2 (germline): MGHRA, YSYEKL.

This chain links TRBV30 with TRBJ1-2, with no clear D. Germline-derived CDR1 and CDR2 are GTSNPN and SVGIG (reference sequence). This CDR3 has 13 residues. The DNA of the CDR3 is TGTGCTCGAAAAGTGATCGGTGACTATGGCTACACCTTC. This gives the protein CARKVIGDYGYTF. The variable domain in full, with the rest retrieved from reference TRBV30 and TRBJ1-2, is SQTIHQWPATLVQPVGSPLSLECTVEGTSNPNLYWYRQAAGRGLQLLFYSVGIGQISSEVPQNLSASRPQDRQFILSSKKLLLSDSGFYLCARKVIGDYGYTFGSGTRLTVV.

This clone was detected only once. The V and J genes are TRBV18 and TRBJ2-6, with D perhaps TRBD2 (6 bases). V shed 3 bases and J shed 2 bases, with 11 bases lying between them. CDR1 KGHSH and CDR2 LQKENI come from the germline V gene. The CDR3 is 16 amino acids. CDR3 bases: TGTGCCAGCTCACCGATTCGGGAGACTGGGGCCAACGTCCTGACTTTC. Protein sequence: CASSPIRETGANVLTF.

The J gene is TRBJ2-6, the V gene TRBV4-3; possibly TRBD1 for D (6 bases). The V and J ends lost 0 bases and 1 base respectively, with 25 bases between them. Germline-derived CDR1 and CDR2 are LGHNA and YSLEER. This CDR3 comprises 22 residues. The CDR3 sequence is CASSQDLIGTGLVRSGANVLTF. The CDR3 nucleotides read TGCGCCAGCAGCCAAGATTTGATTGGAACAGGGTTAGTGAGGTCTGGGGCCAACGTCCTGACTTTC.

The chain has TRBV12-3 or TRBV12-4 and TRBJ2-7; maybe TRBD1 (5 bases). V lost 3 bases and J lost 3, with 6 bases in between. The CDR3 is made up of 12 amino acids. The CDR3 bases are TGTGCCAGCAGTTTTGACAGCTACGAGCAGTACTTC. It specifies CASSFDSYEQYF.

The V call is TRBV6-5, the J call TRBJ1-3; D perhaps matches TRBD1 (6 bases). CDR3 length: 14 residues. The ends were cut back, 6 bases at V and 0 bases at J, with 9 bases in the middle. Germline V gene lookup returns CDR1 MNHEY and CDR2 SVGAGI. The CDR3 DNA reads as TGTGCCAGCAGAACAGGGCTCTCTGGAAACACCATATATTTT. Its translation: CASRTGLSGNTIYF.

CDR3 sequence reads: CASSHAAGQRSSYEQYF. The CDR3 DNA sequence: TGCGCCAGCAGCCATGCTGCAGGACAGCGAAGCTCCTACGAGCAGTACTTC. This chain uses TRBV4-3 with TRBJ2-7; TRBD1 is a possible D gene (6 bases). The CDR3 spans 17 residues. Deletions cut 3 bases from V and 0 bases from J, with 18 bases between. From germline, CDR1 is LGHNA and CDR2 YSLEER.

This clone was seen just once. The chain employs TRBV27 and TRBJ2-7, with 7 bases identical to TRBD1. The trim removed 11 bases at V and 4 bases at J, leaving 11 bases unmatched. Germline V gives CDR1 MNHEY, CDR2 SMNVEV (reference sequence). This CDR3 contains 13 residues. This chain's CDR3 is CAAKGRGSYEQYF. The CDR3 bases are TGTGCCGCCAAGGGCAGGGGGTCTTACGAGCAGTACTTC.

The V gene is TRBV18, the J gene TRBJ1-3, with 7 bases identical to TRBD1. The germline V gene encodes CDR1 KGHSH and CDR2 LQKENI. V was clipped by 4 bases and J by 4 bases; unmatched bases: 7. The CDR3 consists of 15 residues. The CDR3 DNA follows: TGTGCCAGCTCACATTCCGGGACAGACGGAAACACCATATATTTT. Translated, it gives CASSHSGTDGNTIYF. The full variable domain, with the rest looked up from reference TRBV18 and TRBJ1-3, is NAGVMQNPRHLVRRRGQEARLRCSPMKGHSHVYWYRQLPEEGLKFMVYLQKENIIDESGMPKERFSAEFPKEGPSILRIQQVVRGDSAAYFCASSHSGTDGNTIYFGEGSWLTVV.

CDR3 coding DNA: TGTGCCAGCAGTTTGTACAGCTCCTACAATGAGCAGTTCTTC. As protein: CASSLYSSYNEQFF. The chain couples TRBV27 to TRBJ2-1; D unclear. V gave up 3 bases and J gave up 0 bases, with 6 bases separating them. CDR3 length: 14 amino acids. Looked up from germline, CDR1 is MNHEY and CDR2 is SMNVEV (reference sequence).

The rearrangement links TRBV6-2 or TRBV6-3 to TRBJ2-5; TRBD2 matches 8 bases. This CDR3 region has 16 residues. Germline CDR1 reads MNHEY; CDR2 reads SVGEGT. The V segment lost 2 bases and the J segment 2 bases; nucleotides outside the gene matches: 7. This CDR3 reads CASSYGGSGTQETQYF. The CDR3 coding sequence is TGTGCCAGCAGTTACGGTGGTAGCGGGACACAAGAGACCCAGTACTTC.